A selection of T cell receptor beta chains follows, all from one sample in a study of T cells in Graves' hyperthyroidism and ophthalmopathy. MiXCR was run by TCRdb on the multiplex PCR reads, yielding one entry per CDR3 protein. The sample includes 400,000 to 550,000 distinct CDR3 sequences, approximately 15% seen only once; the top ten take 17%. Input material: blood. These receptors were obtained from a woman between 18 and 29 years old with Graves' hyperthyroidism. CDR3s include the opening cysteine and the closing phenylalanine or tryptophan. Fields, in order: J gene, V gene, D gene, clone size, CDR3 DNA, CDR3 protein. The D gene is left open where the match is weak. The size entry is marked missing in some rows and otherwise reads once, few, many or a size class.

TRBJ2-1,TRBV11-1,.,many,TGTGCCAGCAGCTTATTCGGGAGCTCCTACAATGAGCAGTTCTTC,CASSLFGSSYNEQFF
TRBJ1-1,TRBV7-9,TRBD1,.,TGTGCCAGCAGCTTTAACAGGGGCGGGGTAGCTTTCTTT,CASSFNRGGVAFF
TRBJ2-5,TRBV5-1,.,many,TGCGCCAGCGAGCCTCGAAAAGGGACTGGACAAGAGACCCAGTACTTC,CASEPRKGTGQETQYF
TRBJ2-3,TRBV6-2/TRBV6-3,.,few,TGTGCCAGCAGCTCAATAGCGGTGAGCACAGATACGCAGTATTTT,CASSSIAVSTDTQYF
TRBJ1-6,TRBV18,.,many,TGTGCCAGCTCACCTGGGACGGTCAATTCACCCCTCCACTTT,CASSPGTVNSPLHF
TRBJ1-1,TRBV10-3,TRBD1,many,TGTGCCATCAGTTCGGACAGGAAGAACACTGAAGCTTTCTTT,CAISSDRKNTEAFF
TRBJ2-2,TRBV4-1,.,.,TGCGCCAGCAGCCAGGGGCCGGCGAGGGGAACCGGGGAGCTGTTTTTT,CASSQGPARGTGELFF
TRBJ2-1,TRBV12-3/TRBV12-4,.,many,TGTGCCAGCAGTCCCCTCCGCAATGAGCAGTTCTTC,CASSPLRNEQFF
TRBJ1-2,TRBV7-9,TRBD1,many,TGTGCCAGCAGCGGGAGGGGGCAGAGGGTCCACTATGGCTACACCTTC,CASSGRGQRVHYGYTF
TRBJ2-1,TRBV30,TRBD2,many,TGTGCCTGGAGTGTAATCGGGAGGACCCACAATGAGCAGTTCTTC,CAWSVIGRTHNEQFF
TRBJ2-7,TRBV7-3,TRBD2,.,TGTGCCAGCAGCTTAGGCGGGAGGCTCTCCTACGAGCAGTACTTC,CASSLGGRLSYEQYF
TRBJ2-2,TRBV24-1,TRBD1,many,TGTGCCACCAGTGATTTGAAGGGACAGGGTAACACCGGGGAGCTGTTTTTT,CATSDLKGQGNTGELFF
TRBJ2-4,TRBV19,.,.,TGTGCCAGTAGTATAGTGTGGGGACTGTTGGGCATTCAGTACTTC,CASSIVWGLLGIQYF
TRBJ1-1,TRBV12-3/TRBV12-4,.,few,TGTGCCAGCAGGACAGGTTTTGAAGCTTTCTTT,CASRTGFEAFF
TRBJ1-4,TRBV6-5,.,many,TGTGCCAGCAGTTACTCTTCGAGGAGTGGGAATGAAAAACTGTTTTTT,CASSYSSRSGNEKLFF
TRBJ1-5,TRBV18,TRBD1,.,TGTGCCAGCTCACCACAGGGACAGGGGCCCTATCAGCCCCAGCATTTT,CASSPQGQGPYQPQHF
TRBJ2-3,TRBV18,TRBD2,many,TGTGCCAGCTCACCACCTTCACTAAGCGGGAGGACAGATACGCAGTATTTT,CASSPPSLSGRTDTQYF
TRBJ2-1,TRBV19,.,.,TGTGCCAGTAGTGACTACTACTACAATGAGCAGTTCTTC,CASSDYYYNEQFF
TRBJ1-1,TRBV30,.,many,TGTGCCTGGACTTGGAACACTGAAGCTTTCTTT,CAWTWNTEAFF
TRBJ1-1,TRBV6-1,TRBD1,.,TGTGCCAGCAGTAGCCGGGACAGGGGGCTGGGTGAAGCTTTCTTT,CASSSRDRGLGEAFF
TRBJ1-2,TRBV2,.,.,TGTGCCCGCAGTGAAATGGGCAGGGGAGGTGGCTCCACCTTC,CARSEMGRGGGSTF
TRBJ1-4,TRBV14,.,.,TGTGCCAGCAGCAAGGGCCCCAGGGAGGAAAAACTGTTATTT,CASSKGPREEKLLF
TRBJ2-1,TRBV4-2,.,.,TGTGCCAGCAGCCAAGCGCATGAGCAGTTCTTC,CASSQAHEQFF
TRBJ2-7,TRBV2,.,.,TGTGCCAGCAGTGAAGAGGCGGTAGGTGCGAACGAGCAGTACTTC,CASSEEAVGANEQYF
TRBJ2-2,TRBV12-3/TRBV12-4,.,many,TGTGCCAGCAGTTTAAACTTTGCGAACACCGGGGAGCTGTTTTTT,CASSLNFANTGELFF
TRBJ1-6,TRBV11-2,TRBD1,.,TGTGCCAGCAGCACGGGGACAGGGAACAATTCACCCCTCCACTTT,CASSTGTGNNSPLHF
TRBJ1-2,TRBV3-1,TRBD1,.,TGTGCCAGCAGCCAAGAGGATGGACAGGGGATTCGGTCTAACTATGGCTACACCTTC,CASSQEDGQGIRSNYGYTF
TRBJ1-2,TRBV5-4,TRBD1,.,TGTGCCAGCAGCCTAGGGGGCGTTGGCGGCTACACCTTC,CASSLGGVGGYTF
TRBJ1-2,TRBV3-1,TRBD1,many,TGTGCCAGCAGCCCGAGGACAGGGAACTATGGCTACACCTTC,CASSPRTGNYGYTF